The clone carrying this T cell receptor (beta chain) was seen a few times. The CDR3 covers 13 residues. Germline V lookup: CDR1 LNHNV, CDR2 YYDKDF (reference sequence). Trimming removed 4 bases from V and 7 bases from J, with 10 bases in between. The data derive from a study of T-cell reconstitution after alpha-beta-depleted transplantation in children. A TCRbeta library incorporating unique molecular identifiers was prepared. MiXCR, run by TCRdb on the PCR reads, gives a single entry per CDR3 protein. Found here are 350,000 to 450,000 distinct CDR3 sequences, 20% of them singletons; the top ten hold 3.5% to 4%.

Sequenced here: PBMCs from the stem cell graft donor, sampled from the stem cell graft. This receptor was identified in a human donor who donated a stem cell graft to a child with acute myeloid leukemia. The chain combines TRBV15 with TRBJ2-2; D tentatively fits TRBD1 or TRBD2 (5 bases each). CDR3 residues: CATSTRDLGELFF. The CDR3 DNA reads as TGTGCCACCAGCACCAGGGACCTCGGGGAGCTGTTTTTT.